Listed below are T cell receptor beta chains from one sample, sequenced in a study of OX40 agonist ivuxolimab in advanced cancers. The assay was immunoSEQ multiplex PCR, and TCRdb's table has in-frame clones only and misses some. The table lists about 38,000 clones, over 80% of them singletons, with over 20% in the top ten. The sample in question was CD4+ or CD8+ T cells sorted from blood, obtained in a trial of the OX40 agonist ivuxolimab. The source is an adult with an advanced solid tumor such as melanoma, head and neck, liver or kidney cancer. The CDR3 runs from the conserved cysteine through the conserved F or W. A D gene is named only where the DNA matches it firmly. Clone size is given for some rows only: seen once, a few or many times, or a class if the clone is expanded.

clone_size cdr3_length d_call j_call v_call cdr3_nt cdr3_aa
NA 13 NA TRBJ2-1 TRBV9 TGTGCCAGCAGCGCTGGGGGTTACAATGAGCAGTTCTTC CASSAGGYNEQFF
NA 12 NA TRBJ1-1 TRBV5-4 TGTGCCAGCAGCTTGCACAACACTGAAGCTTTCTTT CASSLHNTEAFF
NA 16 NA TRBJ2-1 TRBV21-1 TGTGCCAGCAGCAAAAGGGGCGGGAGGGGCTCGGGTGAGCAGTTCTTC CASSKRGGRGSGEQFF
few 13 NA TRBJ1-1 TRBV27 TGTGCCATGAACAGGGAAAGGAGGACTGAAGCTTTCTTT CAMNRERRTEAFF
NA 11 NA TRBJ1-1 TRBV28 TGTGCCAGCAGCCTACAGGGTAAAGCTTTCTTT CASSLQGKAFF
NA 16 TRBD1 TRBJ2-6 TRBV4-2 TGTGCCAGCAGCCAACAGGGGGCGAAAGGGGCCAACGTCCTGACTTTC CASSQQGAKGANVLTF
medium-sized 12 NA TRBJ2-7 TRBV7-9 TGTGCCAGCAACCGAAGGCTGGGGGAGCAGTACTTC CASNRRLGEQYF
NA 14 NA TRBJ2-1 TRBV28 TGTGCCAGCAGTAGACATTCCTCCTACAATGAGCAGTTCTTC CASSRHSSYNEQFF
NA 14 NA TRBJ1-4 TRBV5-6 TGTGCCAGCAGCTTGAGGACTGGGGGTGAAAAACTGTTTTTT CASSLRTGGEKLFF
NA 14 TRBD1 TRBJ1-4 TRBV9 TGTGCCAGCAGCGCCGGACAGGGAAGCGAAAAACTGTTTTTT CASSAGQGSEKLFF
NA 15 NA TRBJ2-7 TRBV2 TGTGCCAGCAGTGAAGAGGACTATATCTCCTACGAGCAGTACTTC CASSEEDYISYEQYF
NA 16 NA TRBJ2-6 TRBV5-8 TGTGCCAGCAGCTTGGGGTTAAGCTCTGGGGCCAACGTCCTGACTTTC CASSLGLSSGANVLTF
NA 12 TRBD1 TRBJ1-6 TRBV18 TGTGCCAGCTCCGGACAGGGGACACCCCTCCACTTT CASSGQGTPLHF
NA 11 NA TRBJ1-1 TRBV15 TGTGCCACCAGCAGAGATAATCCTGCTTTCTTT CATSRDNPAFF
NA 15 TRBD2 TRBJ2-1 TRBV7-9 TGTGCCAGCAGCTTAGGGACTAGCGGGAGTAATGAGCAGTTCTTC CASSLGTSGSNEQFF
NA 13 NA TRBJ1-1 TRBV7-9 TGTGCCAGCAGCTTCGGGGGATCCACTGAAGCTTTCTTT CASSFGGSTEAFF
medium-sized 14 NA TRBJ1-5 TRBV27 TGTGCCAGCAGTTGGGGGGCGCAGGGTCAGCCCCAGCATTTT CASSWGAQGQPQHF
NA 13 NA TRBJ2-3 TRBV18 TGTGCCAGCTCACTTCCAGGCACAGATACGCAGTATTTT CASSLPGTDTQYF
NA 12 TRBD1 TRBJ2-1 TRBV9 TGTGCCAGCAGCGAGACAGGGCGTGAGCAGTTCTTC CASSETGREQFF
NA 14 TRBD1 TRBJ1-2 TRBV11-2 TGTGCCAGCAGCTCAAATTTACAGGGGTATGGCTACACCTTC CASSSNLQGYGYTF
once 14 TRBD1 TRBJ1-2 TRBV28 TGTGCCAGCAGTGTTACGACAGGGGCCTATGGCTACACCTTC CASSVTTGAYGYTF
NA 13 NA TRBJ2-5 TRBV19 TGTGCCAGTAGCCAGAACCTTCAAGAGACCCAGTACTTC CASSQNLQETQYF
NA 11 NA TRBJ1-2 TRBV28 TGTGCCACGGGTTTCGGCTATGGCTACACCTTC CATGFGYGYTF
few 16 NA TRBJ2-4 TRBV19 TGTGCCAGTAGTAACCGACAGCTCCTAGCCAAAAACATTCAGTACTTC CASSNRQLLAKNIQYF
medium-sized 15 NA TRBJ1-5 TRBV6-1 TGTGCCAGCAGTGACTACGGGAGGAAGGATCAGCCCCAGCATTTT CASSDYGRKDQPQHF
NA 15 NA TRBJ1-5 TRBV28 TGTGCCAGCAGTTTATCGGTTAGGGGGTTTCAGCCCCAGCATTTT CASSLSVRGFQPQHF
NA 13 NA TRBJ2-1 TRBV19 TGTGCCAGTAGTATTAAACCCCTCAATGAGCAGTTCTTC CASSIKPLNEQFF
NA 11 NA TRBJ2-3 TRBV28 TGTGCCAGCAGTTTCCAGGATACGCAGTATTTT CASSFQDTQYF
NA 17 TRBD1 TRBJ1-2 TRBV5-1 TGCGCCAGCAGCTTATGGACAGGGGCCGACTCGTCTTATGGCTACACCTTC CASSLWTGADSSYGYTF
NA 14 TRBD1 TRBJ2-1 TRBV30 TGTGCCTGCCAGACAGGGAACGTCGGGAATGAGCAGTTCTTC CACQTGNVGNEQFF
NA 14 TRBD1 TRBJ2-7 TRBV18 TGTGCCAGCTCACCGGGACAGGGGATCTACGAGCAGTACTTC CASSPGQGIYEQYF
NA 17 NA TRBJ1-3 TRBV5-4 TGTGCCAGCAGCCAAGAGTTTTATGGGGCCGGAGGAAACACCATATATTTT CASSQEFYGAGGNTIYF
NA 13 NA TRBJ2-1 TRBV7-3 TGTGCCAGCAGCTTATTTTCGGGGACTGAGCAGTTCTTC CASSLFSGTEQFF
NA 15 TRBD1 TRBJ1-5 TRBV6-1 TGTGCCAGCAGTGACGGGACAGGGGCGTTTCAGCCCCAGCATTTT CASSDGTGAFQPQHF
NA 12 TRBD2 TRBJ2-1 TRBV5-8 TGTGCCAGCAGCGCGCCGGGGGGATGGTGGTTCTTC CASSAPGGWWFF
NA 15 NA TRBJ2-7 TRBV23-1 TGCGCCAGCAGTCAACCCCGGGCAGTATGGGGGGAGCAGTACTTC CASSQPRAVWGEQYF
NA 13 NA TRBJ2-3 TRBV7-3 TGTGCCAGCAGCCCGCTACCAGGCGATACGCAGTATTTT CASSPLPGDTQYF
NA 15 TRBD1 TRBJ1-1 TRBV6-5 TGTGCCAGCAGCAGACCGGGACAGAGAGGGACTGAAGCTTTCTTT CASSRPGQRGTEAFF
NA 14 TRBD2 TRBJ2-5 TRBV5-6 TGTGCCAGCAGCTCGCGGGGGAGGAGGGAGACCCAGTACTTC CASSSRGRRETQYF
few 16 NA TRBJ2-1 TRBV7-8 TGTGCCAGCAGCTTAGTCGGGGGACGCTCCTACAATGAGCAGTTCTTC CASSLVGGRSYNEQFF
once 16 TRBD1 TRBJ1-1 TRBV6-1 TGTGCCAGCAGTGAAAGGGACAGGGCTAAGAACACTGAAGCTTTCTTT CASSERDRAKNTEAFF
NA 16 NA TRBJ1-1 TRBV29-1 TGCAGCGTTGAAGGCCCCTTGTGGGACACCTACACTGAAGCTTTCTTT CSVEGPLWDTYTEAFF
NA 14 NA TRBJ2-7 TRBV7-9 TGTGCCAGCAGCGCCGGGACATGGACCTACGAGCAGTACTTC CASSAGTWTYEQYF
NA 13 NA TRBJ1-2 TRBV6-5 TGTGCCATCAAAGGGCAGGGAGGTTATGGCTACACCTTC CAIKGQGGYGYTF
NA 18 TRBD2 TRBJ2-7 TRBV11-2 TGTGCCAGCAGCTTATTGGTAGGTTCGGCTAGCGGGACCTACGAGCAGTACTTC CASSLLVGSASGTYEQYF
NA 14 NA TRBJ1-1 TRBV25-1 TGTGCCAGCAGTCGGGACGGGGTGAACACTGAAGCTTTCTTT CASSRDGVNTEAFF
NA 14 NA TRBJ2-4 TRBV5-1 TGCGCCAGCAGCTTGGGGTTAGCCAAAAACATTCAGTACTTC CASSLGLAKNIQYF
NA 12 NA TRBJ2-3 TRBV30 TGTGCCTGGAGTGTAGCGGCAGATACGCAGTATTTT CAWSVAADTQYF
NA 17 NA TRBJ1-5 TRBV21-1 TGTGCCAGCAGGGTCCCAGGACTACCTTATAGCAATCAGCCCCAGCATTTT CASRVPGLPYSNQPQHF
NA 14 NA TRBJ2-7 TRBV5-6 TGTGCCAGCAGCTTGGACTTGACTTCCTACGAGCAGTACTTC CASSLDLTSYEQYF
once 14 NA TRBJ2-5 TRBV27 TGTGCCAGCAGAGATAACAAAATTCAAGAGACCCAGTACTTC CASRDNKIQETQYF
NA 14 NA TRBJ1-5 TRBV7-8 TGTGCCAGCAGCTTACAGGACGGCAATCAGCCCCAGCATTTT CASSLQDGNQPQHF
NA 17 NA TRBJ2-6 TRBV7-6 TGTGCCAGCAGCTCGGACACAGGTGGCTCTGGGGCCAACGTCCTGACTTTC CASSSDTGGSGANVLTF
NA 15 NA TRBJ2-3 TRBV7-2 TGTGCCAGCAGCCGACAAAGGACTAGCACAGATACGCAGTATTTT CASSRQRTSTDTQYF
NA 17 NA TRBJ1-3 TRBV5-1 TGCGCCAGCAGCTCGCACCGGGCCCCCCGCCGTGGCAACACCATATATTTT CASSSHRAPRRGNTIYF
NA 16 TRBD1 TRBJ1-2 TRBV4-2 TGTGCCAGCAGCCAAGATGGACAGGGGGTTAACTATGGCTACACCTTC CASSQDGQGVNYGYTF
NA 15 NA TRBJ1-3 TRBV12-1 TGTGCCAGCAGCGACTACAGGGATACTGGAAACACCATATATTTT CASSDYRDTGNTIYF
NA 14 NA TRBJ2-7 TRBV5-1 TGCGCCAGCAGCTTGGCTAGCGACACCTACGAGCAGTACTTC CASSLASDTYEQYF
NA 13 NA TRBJ2-3 TRBV6-5 TGTGCCAGCAGATCTCGGAGCACAGATACGCAGTATTTT CASRSRSTDTQYF
NA 15 TRBD2 TRBJ2-3 TRBV5-4 TGTGCCAGCAGCGTTCCTAGCGGGGGACGGGATACGCAGTATTTT CASSVPSGGRDTQYF